This T cell receptor (beta chain) emerged from a study of regulatory T cells in long-lasting Graves disease. Turning to the study itself: Newly diagnosed Graves' patients took antithyroid drugs under 3 months. Broader study findings: Favored usage of TRBV28, TRBJ1-2 and TRBJ2-5 was recorded in persistent disease.

The CDR3 length is 17 residues. Germline V gene lookup returns CDR1 SGHAT and CDR2 FQNNGV. The junction had 11 bases not matched to a gene; V was cut back by 5 bases and J by 4 bases. This clonotype was found many times. Antigen specificity is unknown. Assembly of TCR beta libraries relied on iRepertoire HTBI primers together with Arm-PCR of CDR3 regions. TCRdb fed the multiplex PCR reads into MiXCR, producing one record per CDR3 protein. The sample gives fewer than 350,000 distinct CDR3 sequences, 15% to 20% of which show up once; around 37% is in the top ten. Indicated time point: newly diagnosed GD, antithyroid drugs for less than 3 months. The TCR library used RNA extracted from PBMCs.

This rearrangement joins TRBV11-2 to TRBJ2-1; 10 bases agree with TRBD1. The input for sequencing was peripheral blood mononuclear cells (PBMCs), taken at new diagnosis, from a patient treated with antithyroid drugs. This TCR was recovered from a female donor with Graves disease. The CDR3 sequence is CASSPQGQGTGYNEQFF. In DNA, the CDR3 is TGTGCCAGCAGCCCCCAGGGACAGGGGACGGGTTACAATGAGCAGTTCTTC.